This T cell receptor (beta chain) was sequenced in a study of blood T cells in healthy people across ages. General study findings and limits: Donor CMV status was unknown, possibly confounding expanded clonotype changes.

The CDR3 extends over 14 amino acids. Germline V gene data show CDR1 as DFQATT and CDR2 as SNEGSKA (reference sequence). V lost 6 bases, J lost 5 bases, and 8 bases stayed unmatched. A sample-barcoded 5' primer and a J-beta primer mix were used in a second PCR of about 7 to 12 cycles. TCRdb analysed the 5' RACE reads with MiXCR anew, one entry per CDR3 protein. The table lists about 1.6 million distinct CDR3 sequences, about 31% of them singletons. With respect to this clonotype: What it binds is unknown.

What was sequenced was blood. The chain links TRBV20-1 to TRBJ2-3; 10 bases map to TRBD2. The sequence came from a woman in her twenties or thirties in good health. CDR3 nucleotides: TGCAGTGCCCCCCTAGCGGGAGTGGGAGATACGCAGTATTTT. Its translation is CSAPLAGVGDTQYF.